This TCR beta chain emerged from a study of cytomegalovirus exposure and HLA in healthy donors. At the level of the study: The roughly 120 million unique TCR beta sequences, from 150 million to 200 million T cells, were found by an earlier analysis. Findings and caveats of the study: Roughly 170 TCR beta chains were listed as cytomegalovirus-associated. Most of the TCR beta V segments (in an earlier analysis) were productive either about 90% or about 30% of the time.

Details on this clone: Its specificity is unknown.

Primers: 60 Vbeta forward and 13 Jbeta reverse. Sequencing was performed with immunoSEQ multiplex PCR; in TCRdb, only in-frame clones are kept and a portion is missing. Recorded for this sample: around 140,000 clones. Input material: PBMCs. The source of this sequence is a male donor in good health and CMV-seronegative.

CDR3 nucleotide sequence: TGTGCCAGCAATCCTCTAGGGGACTCTTATCAGCCCCAGCATTTT. Its protein is CASNPLGDSYQPQHF. The chain uses TRBV6-1 and TRBJ1-5; possible D gene TRBD1, 5 bases. The CDR3 is 15 residues long. V was cut by 7 bases and J by 5 bases, with 18 bases left in between. Per germline, CDR1 MNHNS and CDR2 SASEGT.